The 30 T cell receptor beta chains listed next were all sequenced from one sample in a study of response to subunit inactivated influenza vaccine. TCRdb analysed the RT-PCR reads with MiXCR anew, one entry per CDR3 protein. The repertoire includes about 540,000 distinct CDR3 sequences, roughly 25% of them detected once, and 2.8% sits in the top ten. This sample also belongs to another study, concerning T cells expressing NK-cell markers. As that study records: A 5'RACE template switching approach incorporating UMIs was used to make TCR beta cDNA.

Material: CD4+ T cells sorted from PBMCs, obtained roughly 12 days after vaccination. These receptor sequences come from a man between 50 and 59 years old who received an inactivated influenza vaccine.

CDR3 sequence: CASSELAGTGQPQHF. The CDR3 nucleotides are TGTGCCAGCAGTGAATTAGCGGGTACCGGCCAGCCCCAGCATTTT. The rearrangement links TRBV2 to TRBJ1-5; D not resolved. Germline-derived CDR1 and CDR2 are SNHLY and FYNNEI. Trimming pared 2 bases from V and 7 bases from J, leaving 15 bases between. This CDR3 has 15 residues.

The V gene is TRBV6-1, the J gene TRBJ1-5, with 9 positions matching TRBD1. The trim removed 8 bases at V and 5 bases at J, leaving 13 bases unmatched. The CDR3 has 16 amino acids. Per the germline V gene, CDR1 is MNHNS and CDR2 is SASEGT. The chain's CDR3 is CASPGGDRGLDQPQHF. DNA of the CDR3: TGTGCCAGCCCCGGGGGAGACAGGGGGTTAGATCAGCCCCAGCATTTT.

The V gene is TRBV12-3 or TRBV12-4, the J gene TRBJ2-7, with 10 bases that match TRBD2. The CDR3 is made up of 14 amino acids. Trimming cost V 6 bases and J 5 bases; bases outside gene matches: 7. CDR3 residues: CASRASGGINEQYF. CDR3 DNA: TGTGCCAGCAGGGCTAGCGGGGGAATCAACGAGCAGTACTTC.

This clonotype has just a few counts. This chain uses TRBV28 with TRBJ1-4; D might be TRBD1 (5 bases). CDR1 MDHEN and CDR2 SYDVKM come from the germline V gene. The CDR3 covers 13 residues. V lost 3 bases, J lost 8 bases, and 10 bases lay in between. CDR3: CASSLRGREKLFF. The CDR3 region has the DNA TGTGCCAGCAGTTTGAGGGGTAGGGAAAAACTGTTTTTT.

The rearrangement joins TRBV29-1 to TRBJ1-3; TRBD1 matches at 9 bases. The trim removed 6 bases at V and 1 base at J, leaving 4 bases unmatched. The CDR3 consists of 14 residues. Per germline, CDR1 SQVTM and CDR2 ANQGSEA. Here the CDR3 reads CSVIGQGSGNTIYF. The DNA of the CDR3 is TGCAGCGTGATCGGACAGGGGTCTGGAAACACCATATATTTT.

This clonotype was recorded a few times. V usage is TRBV7-2 and J usage is TRBJ2-1; 7 bases match TRBD2. The junction had 2 bases not matched to a gene; V was cut back by 0 bases and J by 0 bases. The CDR3 spans 16 residues. Germline values: CDR1 SGHTA, CDR2 FQGNSA. In nucleotides, the CDR3 is TGTGCCAGCAGCTTAGCGGCTAGCGGCTCCTACAATGAGCAGTTCTTC. Its translation is CASSLAASGSYNEQFF.

The chain combines TRBV11-1 with TRBJ2-7; D is unclear. Germline values: CDR1 SGHAT, CDR2 FQDESV (reference sequence). The CDR3 contains 12 residues. Trimming removed 1 base at V and 5 bases at J, with 6 bases between. Here the CDR3 DNA reads TGTGCCAGCAGCTTAGATGGGAACGAGCAGTACTTC. Translating gives CASSLDGNEQYF.

This clonotype has ten or more counts. The genes are TRBV7-9 and TRBJ2-3; tentatively, D is TRBD1 or TRBD2 (6 bases each). This CDR3 is built from 13 residues. The germline CDR1 and CDR2 sequences are SEHNR and FQNEAQ (reference sequence). Trimming stripped 3 bases from V and 4 bases from J, with 8 bases between. The CDR3 reads CASSLGGPDTQYF. The CDR3 DNA reads as TGTGCCAGCAGCTTGGGGGGCCCAGATACGCAGTATTTT. Based on the CDR3 plus reference TRBV7-9 and TRBJ2-3, the full variable domain is DTGVSQNPRHKITKRGQNVTFRCDPISEHNRLYWYRQTLGQGPEFLTYFQNEAQLEKSRLLSDRFSAERPKGSFSTLEIQRTEQGDSAMYLCASSLGGPDTQYFGPGTRLTVL.

The genes are TRBV20-1 and TRBJ2-3, with D unclear. The CDR3 consists of 12 residues. Per the germline V gene, CDR1 is DFQATT and CDR2 is SNEGSKA (reference sequence). V dropped 3 bases and J dropped 2 bases, with 6 bases sitting between them. CDR3 in amino acids: CSARSPTDTQYF. CDR3 DNA sequence: TGCAGTGCTAGGTCCCCCACAGATACGCAGTATTTT.

The V and J genes are TRBV28 and TRBJ2-3; 10 positions agree with TRBD2. The J segment lost 7 bases and the V segment lost 7 bases, leaving 14 bases of the junction unmatched. Germline lookup yields CDR1 MDHEN and CDR2 SYDVKM. The CDR3 runs to 16 residues. As DNA, the CDR3 is TGTGCCAGCAAAGGCCCAGCGGGAGGGTCGAGGTATACGCAGTATTTT. This gives the protein CASKGPAGGSRYTQYF.

This clonotype was seen more than once but under ten times. The chain joins TRBV24-1 to TRBJ2-1, with a tentative D call TRBD2 (6 bases). Trimming stripped 9 bases from V and 7 bases from J, with 18 bases between. Germline V lookup: CDR1 KGHDR, CDR2 SFDVKD. CDR3 size: 14 residues. CDR3 protein: CATQGAGLYNEQFF. DNA for the CDR3: TGTGCCACCCAGGGAGCGGGTCTCTATAATGAGCAGTTCTTC.

This clonotype was counted between two and nine times. This chain connects TRBV3-1 to TRBJ2-1, with 8 bases fitting TRBD2. Germline V gives CDR1 LGHDT, CDR2 YNNKEL (reference sequence). The J segment lost 8 bases and the V segment lost 4 bases, leaving 16 bases of the junction unmatched. The CDR3 totals 17 residues. CDR3 protein: CASSPNFFSGVVDEQFF. CDR3 coding DNA: TGTGCCAGCAGCCCGAATTTCTTTAGCGGGGTTGTCGATGAGCAGTTCTTC.

V gene TRBV7-2 combines with J gene TRBJ2-7; D not certain. CDR3 size: 13 residues. Germline V CDR1 and CDR2: SGHTA, FQGNSA. Trimming left V 3 bases short and J 6 bases short, with 12 bases between. CDR3 loop: CASSLGAVSEQYF. The CDR3 bases are TGTGCCAGCAGCTTGGGTGCGGTATCCGAGCAGTACTTC.

CDR3 sequence reads: CASSLGQGETEAFF. The CDR3 bases are TGCGCCAGCAGCTTGGGACAGGGGGAAACTGAAGCTTTCTTT. V usage is TRBV5-1 and J usage is TRBJ1-1, with 9 bases identical to TRBD1. The CDR3 is 14 residues long. Germline CDR1 reads SGHRS; CDR2 reads YFSETQ. Losses at the gene ends were 0 bases for V and 5 bases for J; bases not matched to a gene: 2. Full variable domain (outside the CDR3, taken from reference TRBV5-1 and TRBJ1-1): KAGVTQTPRYLIKTRGQQVTLSCSPISGHRSVSWYQQTPGQGLQFLFEYFSETQRNKGNFPGRFSGRQFSNSRSEMNVSTLELGDSALYLCASSLGQGETEAFFGQGTRLTVV.

The sample holds a few counts of this clonotype. The rearrangement uses TRBV4-3 and TRBJ1-4, with no clear D. V lost 1 base to trimming and J lost 3 bases, with 9 bases between them. The CDR3 spans 15 residues. Germline V gene lookup returns CDR1 LGHNA and CDR2 YSLEER. The CDR3 loop reads CASSQVVSSNEKLFF. In nucleotides, the CDR3 is TGCGCCAGCAGCCAAGTAGTCAGCTCTAATGAAAAACTGTTTTTT.

This clonotype was seen a handful of times. The DNA for the CDR3 is TGTGCCAGCAGCTTAGAACGACAGGGGAACACTGAAGCTTTCTTT. Its protein is CASSLERQGNTEAFF. This chain uses TRBV7-8 with TRBJ1-1, with TRBD1 matching 7 bases. The CDR3 loop spans 15 amino acids. In germline, CDR1 is SGHVS, CDR2 FQNEAQ. The V segment lost 1 base and the J segment 1 base; nucleotides outside the gene matches: 3.

The V call is TRBV29-1, the J call TRBJ1-2; possibly TRBD1 for D (5 bases). The germline V gene encodes CDR1 SQVTM and CDR2 ANQGSEA. V lost 7 bases, J lost 2 bases, and 17 bases lay in between. The CDR3 has 14 residues. CDR3 nucleotide sequence: TGCAGCGCATTAACAGGATTCGCCAACTATGGCTACACCTTC. Amino acid sequence: CSALTGFANYGYTF.

This clonotype was seen more than once but under ten times. This sequence joins TRBV4-1 and TRBJ1-3; a weak D match, TRBD1 (5 bases). V was shortened by 4 bases and J by 2 bases, with 15 bases between the two germline ends. Germline-derived CDR1 and CDR2 are MGHRA and YSYEKL. The CDR3 runs to 16 residues. The CDR3 here is CASSPASRQTGNTIYF. CDR3 in DNA: TGCGCCAGCAGCCCTGCGAGCCGACAGACTGGAAACACCATATATTTT.

The V and J genes are TRBV28 and TRBJ1-4, with D possibly TRBD1 on 6 matching bases. Germline-derived CDR1 and CDR2 are MDHEN and SYDVKM. The V end lost 2 bases, the J end lost 3 bases, and 10 bases lay between the germline ends. The CDR3 contains 15 residues. In DNA form, the CDR3 reads TGTGCCAGCAGTTTACAGGGGTGGGCTAATGAAAAACTGTTTTTT. Protein product: CASSLQGWANEKLFF.

The J gene is TRBJ2-3, the V gene TRBV7-8; D gene ambiguous. This CDR3 is built from 14 residues. The ends were cut back, 5 bases at V and 3 bases at J, with 12 bases in the middle. Germline values: CDR1 SGHVS, CDR2 FQNEAQ. The CDR3 loop is CASSNNLITDTQYF. DNA of the CDR3: TGTGCCAGCAGCAACAACCTGATAACAGATACGCAGTATTTT.

This clonotype was detected only a few times. The chain is built from TRBV12-3 or TRBV12-4 and TRBJ2-7; TRBD1 aligns across 7 bases. The CDR3 is 13 amino acids. The trim removed 3 bases at V and 7 bases at J, leaving 6 bases unmatched. The CDR3 DNA reads as TGTGCCAGCAGTTTCGGGACAGACAGGGAGCAGTACTTC. As protein: CASSFGTDREQYF.

This clonotype has more than one count but fewer than ten. The V call is TRBV2, the J call TRBJ2-3; tentative D call: TRBD2 (5 bases). The CDR3 is made up of 13 amino acids. CDR1 is SNHLY and CDR2 is FYNNEI in the germline V gene. V was shortened by 7 bases and J by 2 bases, with 10 bases between the two germline ends. CDR3 sequence: CASTFSVTDTQYF. CDR3 bases: TGTGCCAGCACCTTTAGCGTCACAGATACGCAGTATTTT.

The chain is built from TRBV9 and TRBJ2-5, with D tentatively TRBD2 (6 bases). The length of the CDR3 is 14 residues. V shed 3 bases and J shed 4 bases, with 13 bases lying between them. Germline CDR1 and CDR2: SGDLS and YYNGEE. The CDR3 loop reads CASSDLGGTETQYF. In nucleotides, the CDR3 is TGTGCCAGCAGCGACCTAGGCGGGACAGAGACCCAGTACTTC.

This clonotype was recorded once. The chain uses TRBV6-1 and TRBJ2-7; D assignment may be TRBD1 or TRBD2 (6 bases each). Trimming removed 5 bases at V and 9 bases at J, with 20 bases between. This CDR3 region has 14 residues. CDR1 is MNHNS and CDR2 is SASEGT in the germline V gene. The CDR3 loop is CASSTPGGALGQYF. CDR3 nucleotides: TGTGCCAGCAGTACCCCCGGGGGCGCCTTGGGGCAGTACTTC.

The rearrangement links TRBV20-1 to TRBJ2-4; tentatively, D is TRBD1 (7 bases). V was trimmed by 6 bases and J by 10 bases, leaving 19 bases between them. This CDR3 is built from 13 residues. Germline V gives CDR1 DFQATT, CDR2 SNEGSKA (reference sequence). The CDR3 region has the DNA TGCAGTGCCGCGGGGAGGCCCAGGGGGATTCAGTACTTC. Translation gives CSAAGRPRGIQYF.

V usage is TRBV5-1 and J usage is TRBJ2-7; D is perhaps TRBD1 or TRBD2 (5 bases each). Trimming removed 5 bases from V and 1 base from J, with 10 bases in between. CDR1 is SGHRS, CDR2 YFSETQ, per germline. The CDR3 totals 13 residues. The CDR3, as DNA: TGCGCCAGCAGTTGGGGACCTTCCTACGAGCAGTACTTC. Translation: CASSWGPSYEQYF. Combining the CDR3 with reference TRBV5-1 and TRBJ2-7 gives the whole variable domain KAGVTQTPRYLIKTRGQQVTLSCSPISGHRSVSWYQQTPGQGLQFLFEYFSETQRNKGNFPGRFSGRQFSNSRSEMNVSTLELGDSALYLCASSWGPSYEQYFGPGTRLTVT.

This clonotype has more than one count but fewer than ten. V is TRBV12-3 or TRBV12-4 and J is TRBJ2-2, with TRBD1 matching 11 bases. The CDR3 covers 15 residues. The trim removed 6 bases at V and 0 bases at J, leaving 0 bases unmatched. The CDR3 loop reads CASRGQGANTGELFF. In DNA form, the CDR3 reads TGTGCCAGCAGGGGACAGGGGGCGAACACCGGGGAGCTGTTTTTT.

This clonotype was seen more than once but under ten times. The chain recombines TRBV6-5 with TRBJ1-1; TRBD1 is a possible D gene (5 bases). The CDR3 covers 15 residues. Germline lookup yields CDR1 MNHEY and CDR2 SVGAGI. V shed 2 bases and J shed 0 bases, with 10 bases lying between them. CDR3 sequence reads: CASSYGRGLNTEAFF. The CDR3 DNA follows: TGTGCCAGCAGTTACGGGCGGGGCCTGAACACTGAAGCTTTCTTT.

The CDR3 spells CASSPPQGAYEQYF. CDR3 DNA sequence: TGTGCCAGCTCACCACCCCAGGGTGCCTACGAGCAGTACTTC. This sequence joins TRBV18 and TRBJ2-7, with D possibly TRBD1 on 5 matching bases. Trimming pared 0 bases from V and 2 bases from J, leaving 8 bases between. CDR1 is KGHSH and CDR2 is LQKENI in the germline V gene. This CDR3 contains 14 residues.

The chain couples TRBV6-1 to TRBJ1-5, with a weak D call TRBD1 (5 bases). The germline gives CDR1 MNHNS, CDR2 SASEGT. The length of the CDR3 is 15 residues. V was trimmed by 2 bases and J by 4 bases, leaving 12 bases between them. In DNA, the CDR3 is TGTGCCAGCAGTGAACAGTGGGGGAGTAATCAGCCCCAGCATTTT. Its translation: CASSEQWGSNQPQHF.